A selection of T cell receptor beta chains follows, all from one sample in a study of blood T cell repertoires in COVID-19. The data were produced by immunoSEQ multiplex PCR, yet TCRdb's version contains in-frame clones alone and is incomplete. The sample holds nearly 100,000 clones, 80% to 90% seen once. Input material: peripheral blood. The receptors here all came from an elderly man with acute or convalescent COVID-19. Each CDR3 is given with its conserved first and last residue. D genes are given only for firm matches. Only some rows state a clone size, as once, few, many or a class for expanded clones.

NA	TRBD2	TRBJ2-5	TRBV6-5	CASSYSTSGRETQYF	TGTGCCAGCAGTTACTCGACTAGCGGGAGAGAGACCCAGTACTTC
NA	NA	TRBJ2-5	TRBV5-1	CASSPQVIGRSARETQYF	TGCGCCAGCAGCCCCCAAGTGATAGGGAGGTCAGCGAGGGAGACCCAGTACTTC
NA	NA	TRBJ2-7	TRBV4-3	CASSRREGYEQYF	TGCGCCAGCAGCCGCCGAGAGGGCTACGAGCAGTACTTC
NA	NA	TRBJ1-1	TRBV29-1	CSAPSGGEAFF	TGCAGCGCCCCCTCCGGGGGTGAAGCTTTCTTT
few	NA	TRBJ2-5	TRBV4-1	CASSQDPGSQETQYF	TGCGCCAGCAGCCAAGACCCAGGGTCCCAAGAGACCCAGTACTTC
NA	NA	TRBJ2-1	TRBV7-2	CASSLAGAAKNEQFF	TGTGCCAGCAGCTTAGCGGGAGCCGCCAAGAATGAGCAGTTCTTC
NA	NA	TRBJ2-1	TRBV28	CAAEQTNNEQFF	TGTGCCGCCGAACAGACAAACAATGAGCAGTTCTTC
once	NA	TRBJ2-7	TRBV5-1	CASSLGGGAGSYEQYF	TGCGCCAGCAGCTTAGGAGGGGGCGCCGGATCCTACGAGCAGTACTTC
NA	NA	TRBJ2-2	TRBV7-2	CASSLVYGELFF	TGTGCCAGCAGCTTAGTCTATGGGGAGCTGTTTTTT
NA	NA	TRBJ1-3	TRBV21-1	CASTEAQGSGNTIYF	TGTGCCAGCACCGAGGCGCAGGGTTCTGGAAACACCATATATTTT
few	TRBD2	TRBJ2-7	TRBV15	CATSPRLAGTYEQYF	TGTGCCACCAGCCCCAGACTAGCGGGAACCTACGAGCAGTACTTC
NA	TRBD2	TRBJ2-3	TRBV7-2	CASSLDAGVRADTQYF	TGTGCCAGCAGCTTAGACGCGGGAGTCCGGGCAGATACGCAGTATTTT
NA	NA	TRBJ2-7	TRBV28	CASKDSGTYEQYF	TGTGCCAGCAAGGACAGCGGTACCTACGAGCAGTACTTC
once	NA	TRBJ2-7	TRBV6-2/TRBV6-3	CASSYWGQVGRNYEQYF	TGTGCCAGCAGTTACTGGGGCCAGGTGGGGAGGAACTACGAGCAGTACTTC
NA	NA	TRBJ1-2	TRBV19	CASSIFDQGASGYTF	TGTGCCAGTAGTATATTCGACCAGGGCGCAAGTGGCTACACCTTC
NA	NA	TRBJ2-3	TRBV3-1/TRBV3-2	CASSPGLRATQYF	TGTGCCAGCAGCCCAGGGCTACGGGCAACGCAGTATTTT
NA	NA	TRBJ1-1	TRBV5-4	CASSPKISLNTEAFF	TGTGCCAGCAGCCCTAAGATTTCTTTGAACACTGAAGCTTTCTTT
NA	TRBD2	TRBJ2-3	TRBV15	CATSRDSSAGLLTDTQYF	TGTGCCACCAGCAGAGATTCTTCAGCGGGGCTACTCACAGATACGCAGTATTTT
once	NA	TRBJ2-3	TRBV5-5	CASSLEGGRSTDTQYF	TGTGCCAGCAGCTTGGAGGGGGGGCGAAGCACAGATACGCAGTATTTT